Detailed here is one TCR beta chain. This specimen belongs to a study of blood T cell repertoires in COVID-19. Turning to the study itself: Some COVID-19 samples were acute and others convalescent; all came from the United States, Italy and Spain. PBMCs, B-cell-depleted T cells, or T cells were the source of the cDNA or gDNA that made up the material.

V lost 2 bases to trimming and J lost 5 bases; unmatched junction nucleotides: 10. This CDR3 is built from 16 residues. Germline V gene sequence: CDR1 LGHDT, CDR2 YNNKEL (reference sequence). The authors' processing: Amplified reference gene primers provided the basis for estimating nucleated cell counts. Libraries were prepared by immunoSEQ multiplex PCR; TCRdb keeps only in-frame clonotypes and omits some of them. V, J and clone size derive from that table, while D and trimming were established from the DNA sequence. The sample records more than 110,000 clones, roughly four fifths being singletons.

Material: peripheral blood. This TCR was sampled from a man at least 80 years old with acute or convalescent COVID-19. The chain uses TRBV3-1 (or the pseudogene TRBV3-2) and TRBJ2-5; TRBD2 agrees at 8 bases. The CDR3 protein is CASSQSAGEVFETQYF. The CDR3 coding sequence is TGTGCCAGCAGCCAATCAGCGGGGGAGGTATTTGAGACCCAGTACTTC.